This T cell receptor beta chain was profiled in a study of regulatory T cells in long-lasting Graves disease. Findings and limits, study-wide: Possibly, accuracy suffered from the small sample size.

The CDR3 is 15 residues long. Germline loops: CDR1 ENHRY, CDR2 SYGVKD. Trimming stripped 0 bases from V and 2 bases from J, with 11 bases between. Through Arm-PCR of CDR3 regions and iRepertoire HTBI primers, TCR beta libraries were built. Each CDR3 protein gets one entry after TCRdb re-called the multiplex PCR reads with MiXCR. This sample has fewer than 650,000 distinct CDR3 sequences, with approximately 15% found just once. Time point denoted: newly diagnosed GD, antithyroid drugs for less than 3 months. The authors made the TCR library using RNA they extracted from PBMCs. This clonotype was recorded at least ten times. The antigen is unknown. The same specimen was also included in a second study, on T cells in Graves' hyperthyroidism and ophthalmopathy.

The chain recombines TRBV10-3 with TRBJ2-7, with TRBD2 as a possible D gene (5 bases). This TCR derives from a woman in her thirties with Graves disease. The specimen was peripheral blood mononuclear cells (PBMCs), collected at new diagnosis, from a patient treated with antithyroid drugs. The CDR3: CAISESNGLPYEQYF. The CDR3 coding sequence is TGTGCCATCAGTGAGTCGAATGGACTTCCCTACGAGCAGTACTTC.